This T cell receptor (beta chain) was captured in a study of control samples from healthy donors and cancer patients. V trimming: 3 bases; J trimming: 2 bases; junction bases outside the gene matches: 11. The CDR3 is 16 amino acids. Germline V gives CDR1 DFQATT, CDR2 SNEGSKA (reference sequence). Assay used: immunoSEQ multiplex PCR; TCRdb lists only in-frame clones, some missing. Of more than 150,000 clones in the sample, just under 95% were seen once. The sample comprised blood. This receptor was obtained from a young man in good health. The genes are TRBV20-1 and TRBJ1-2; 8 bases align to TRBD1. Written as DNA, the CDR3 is TGCAGTGCTAGTGTTGGGGGAGGACAGGGCAACTATGGCTACACCTTC. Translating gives CSASVGGGQGNYGYTF.